These 27 T cell receptor beta chains came from one sample sequenced in a study of blood T cell repertoires in COVID-19. Produced via immunoSEQ multiplex PCR; TCRdb's table is partial and in-frame only. The sample has tens of thousands of clones, 88% seen once; the top ten hold 6% to 7.5%. Sample: peripheral blood. These receptor sequences come from a woman of 80 years or more with acute or convalescent COVID-19.

CDR3: CASSFQTGVGNQPQHF. Here the CDR3 DNA reads TGTGCCAGCAGCTTTCAGACAGGGGTGGGCAATCAGCCCCAGCATTTT. The chain uses TRBV7-9 and TRBJ1-5; 8 bases align to TRBD1. The V gene end was trimmed by 3 bases and the J gene end by 2 bases; junction bases not matched to a gene: 6. The CDR3 has 16 residues. Germline-derived CDR1 and CDR2 are SEHNR and FQNEAQ (reference sequence).

The chain uses TRBV5-1 and TRBJ1-5; no clear D. V lost 3 bases and J 3 bases, leaving 7 bases between the germline ends. This CDR3 is 13 amino acids long. The germline gives CDR1 SGHRS, CDR2 YFSETQ. CDR3 sequence (DNA): TGCGCCAGCAGCTGGCGGCCCAATCAGCCCCAGCATTTT. Translated, it gives CASSWRPNQPQHF.

This chain joins TRBV13 and TRBJ1-1, with 7 bases aligning to TRBD1. CDR3 length equals 17 residues. J gave up 0 bases and V 3 bases, and 10 bases lay outside the gene matches. Germline V lookup: CDR1 PRHDT, CDR2 FYEKMQ (reference sequence). The CDR3 region has the DNA TGTGCCAGCAGCTTGGGCCGTGGGACAGCACTGAACACTGAAGCTTTCTTT. Amino acid sequence: CASSLGRGTALNTEAFF. Full variable domain (outside the CDR3, taken from reference TRBV13 and TRBJ1-1): AAGVIQSPRHLIKEKRETATLKCYPIPRHDTVYWYQQGPGQDPQFLISFYEKMQSDKGSIPDRFSAQQFSDYHSELNMSSLELGDSALYFCASSLGRGTALNTEAFFGQGTRLTVV.

The chain's CDR3 is CASSPLLYEQYF. CDR3 bases: TGTGCCAGCAGTCCTCTTCTCTACGAGCAGTACTTC. The V call is TRBV6-5, the J call TRBJ2-7; no reliable D call. Germline assignment: CDR1 MNHEY and CDR2 SVGAGI. The CDR3 loop spans 12 amino acids. Trimming left V 5 bases short and J 3 bases short, with 8 bases between.

This clone was observed a handful of times. The V gene is TRBV7-2, the J gene TRBJ1-6; D not resolved. Trimming shortened V by 1 base and J by 6 bases, and 16 bases separated the two germline ends. Germline V gene data show CDR1 as SGHTA and CDR2 as FQGNSA. The CDR3 contains 17 residues. The CDR3 protein is CASSLGWQRNFNSPLHF. CDR3 nucleotides: TGTGCCAGCAGCTTAGGGTGGCAGAGGAATTTTAATTCACCCCTCCACTTT.

This chain connects TRBV5-4 to TRBJ1-2; 10 positions match TRBD1. The CDR3 contains 19 residues. Germline V gives CDR1 SGHNT, CDR2 YYREEE (reference sequence). The V and J ends lost 4 bases and 3 bases, in that order; junction bases with no gene match: 18. The CDR3 DNA reads TGTGCCAGCAGCGGGGGGATCAGGAGACAGGGGGCAGTTGACTATGGCTACACCTTC. The encoded protein is CASSGGIRRQGAVDYGYTF. Full variable domain (missing parts from reference TRBV5-4 and TRBJ1-2): ETGVTQSPTHLIKTRGQQVTLRCSSQSGHNTVSWYQQALGQGPQFIFQYYREEENGRGNFPPRFSGLQFPNYSSELNVNALELDDSALYLCASSGGIRRQGAVDYGYTFGSGTRLTVV.

CDR3 coding DNA: TGTGCCAGCAGTTCGACGTCCGGGACATCCTATAGCAATCAGCCCCAGCATTTT. This codes for CASSSTSGTSYSNQPQHF. The chain joins TRBV27 to TRBJ1-5, with D perhaps TRBD1 (6 bases). Germline lookup yields CDR1 MNHEY and CDR2 SMNVEV (reference sequence). There are 18 residues in the CDR3. The V end lost 4 bases, the J end lost 0 bases, and 19 bases lay between the germline ends.

V gene TRBV12-5 combines with J gene TRBJ2-3; TRBD2 matches at 11 bases. CDR3 length: 16 amino acids. Unmatched junction bases numbered 6, after V lost 6 bases and J lost 1 base. Germline V gene lookup returns CDR1 LGHNT and CDR2 FRNRAP. This chain's CDR3 is CASGPPGLAGTDTQYF. CDR3 nucleotide sequence: TGTGCTAGTGGACCACCGGGACTAGCGGGCACAGATACGCAGTATTTT.

In regard to this clone: Other DNA sequences from this sample encode an identical CDR3 as well. This chain links TRBV15 with TRBJ2-5, with 10 bases that match TRBD1. Germline V CDR1 and CDR2: LNHNV, YYDKDF (reference sequence). Trimming at V came to 1 base and at J to 5 bases, leaving 7 bases not matched to a gene. The CDR3 loop spans 16 amino acids. The CDR3 loop reads CATSRGSDRGKETQYF. DNA for the CDR3: TGTGCCACCAGCAGAGGGTCGGACAGGGGGAAGGAGACCCAGTACTTC.

The rearrangement uses TRBV5-4 and TRBJ2-2; D gene uncertain. V was cut by 3 bases and J by 2 bases, with 11 bases left in between. The CDR3 sequence is 15 residues long. The germline V gene has CDR1 SGHNT and CDR2 YYREEE (reference sequence). The CDR3 protein is CASSSKETNTGELFF. As DNA, the CDR3 is TGTGCCAGCAGCTCCAAGGAGACCAACACCGGGGAGCTGTTTTTT.

The rearrangement links TRBV2 to TRBJ2-5; D gene uncertain. The CDR3 has 13 residues. V was cut by 6 bases and J by 3 bases, with 11 bases left in between. Germline V lookup: CDR1 SNHLY, CDR2 FYNNEI. The CDR3 reads CASRPDTKETQYF. The CDR3 nucleotides are TGTGCCAGCAGACCCGACACGAAAGAGACCCAGTACTTC.

The gene calls are TRBV7-9 and TRBJ1-2; 9 nucleotides agree with TRBD1. This CDR3 has 13 residues. The J segment lost 7 bases and the V segment lost 1 base, leaving 1 base of the junction unmatched. CDR1 is SEHNR, CDR2 FQNEAQ, per germline (reference sequence). The CDR3 coding sequence is TGTGCCAGCAGCTTAGAGGACAGGGGTGGCTACACCTTC. Amino acids: CASSLEDRGGYTF.

J is TRBJ2-3 and V is TRBV5-1, with a tentative D call TRBD2 (6 bases). CDR1 is SGHRS and CDR2 is YFSETQ in the germline V gene. V lost 0 bases to trimming and J lost 6 bases, with 8 bases between them. This CDR3 has 13 residues. The CDR3 sequence: CASSLVGGDTQYF. In DNA form, the CDR3 reads TGCGCCAGCAGCTTGGTTGGAGGGGATACGCAGTATTTT.

V usage is TRBV13 and J usage is TRBJ1-2; D remains ambiguous. Trimming removed 3 bases at V and 3 bases at J, with 11 bases between. CDR3 size: 14 residues. Per the germline V gene, CDR1 is PRHDT and CDR2 is FYEKMQ (reference sequence). The CDR3 sequence: CASSLKGRHYGYTF. The CDR3 DNA sequence: TGTGCCAGCAGCTTGAAAGGGAGGCACTATGGCTACACCTTC.

The rearrangement links TRBV29-1 to TRBJ1-3; tentative D call: TRBD1 (5 bases). V was clipped by 3 bases and J by 4 bases, with 7 bases between them. CDR1 SQVTM and CDR2 ANQGSEA come from the germline V gene. The CDR3 is 12 residues long. CDR3 nucleotides: TGCAGCGTTGATACAGGAGGAAACACCATATATTTT. Translated, it gives CSVDTGGNTIYF.

The chain carries TRBV24-1 and TRBJ2-3, with 10 positions matching TRBD1. Trimming removed 2 bases from V and 4 bases from J; junction bases left unmatched: 11. Looked up from germline, CDR1 is KGHDR and CDR2 is SFDVKD. This CDR3 has 18 amino acids. CDR3 sequence (DNA): TGTGCCACCAGTGATTGGGGATTTGGACAGGGGGATTCAGATACGCAGTATTTT. It is translated as CATSDWGFGQGDSDTQYF.

The rearrangement uses TRBV5-6 and TRBJ2-1, with TRBD1 matching 9 bases. V shed 3 bases, J shed 3 bases, and the junction held 4 bases outside the gene matches. Germline lookup yields CDR1 SGHDT and CDR2 YYEEEE. The CDR3 extends over 15 amino acids. CDR3 loop: CASSSKTGGYNEQFF. The CDR3 DNA reads TGTGCCAGCAGCTCTAAGACAGGGGGCTACAATGAGCAGTTCTTC.

This chain uses TRBV27 with TRBJ2-1; 9 bases map to TRBD2. The CDR3 spans 14 residues. V lost 6 bases and J lost 8; bases outside the gene matches: 8. Germline CDR1 is MNHEY and CDR2 is SMNVEV (reference sequence). The CDR3 loop is CASSPAGGVYEQFF. In nucleotides, the CDR3 is TGTGCCAGCAGCCCAGCGGGGGGAGTCTATGAGCAGTTCTTC.

The chain links TRBV5-1 to TRBJ2-7, with 13 bases identical to TRBD2. From germline, CDR1 is SGHRS and CDR2 YFSETQ. Germline trimming cut 4 bases from V and 2 bases from J; bases unmatched to any gene: 9. There are 17 residues in the CDR3. CDR3 region: CASSGGTSGINTYEQYF. The CDR3 nucleotides are TGCGCCAGCAGCGGGGGGACTAGCGGGATCAATACCTACGAGCAGTACTTC. Using reference TRBV5-1 and TRBJ2-7 for the parts outside the CDR3, the full variable domain is KAGVTQTPRYLIKTRGQQVTLSCSPISGHRSVSWYQQTPGQGLQFLFEYFSETQRNKGNFPGRFSGRQFSNSRSEMNVSTLELGDSALYLCASSGGTSGINTYEQYFGPGTRLTVT.

The chain carries TRBV2 and TRBJ2-7; 10 positions match TRBD2. From germline, CDR1 is SNHLY and CDR2 FYNNEI. There are 15 residues in the CDR3. With V trimmed by 3 bases and J by 3 bases, 5 bases remained unmatched. The CDR3 DNA reads TGTGCCAGCAGTGAGCAAAAGCGGGGGGGCTACGAGCAGTACTTC. It yields the protein CASSEQKRGGYEQYF. Complete variable domain (other parts from reference TRBV2 and TRBJ2-7): EPEVTQTPSHQVTQMGQEVILRCVPISNHLYFYWYRQILGQKVEFLVSFYNNEISEKSEIFDDQFSVERPDGSNFTLKIRSTKLEDSAMYFCASSEQKRGGYEQYFGPGTRLTVT.

This rearrangement joins TRBV19 to TRBJ2-7; TRBD1 is a possible D gene (5 bases). The CDR3 length is 15 residues. V lost 3 bases to trimming and J lost 2 bases, with 14 bases between them. The V gene's germline CDR1 is LNHDA and CDR2 SQIVND (reference sequence). The CDR3 DNA sequence: TGTGCCAGTAGTATCGACGCGACAGCACCCTACGAGCAGTACTTC. It yields the protein CASSIDATAPYEQYF.

The chain is built from TRBV19 and TRBJ1-5, with a weak D call TRBD1 (6 bases). The CDR3 contains 12 residues. Trimming took 6 bases from V and 4 from J, leaving 7 bases between them. Germline assignment: CDR1 LNHDA and CDR2 SQIVND (reference sequence). CDR3 nucleotides: TGTGCCAGTAGAGGGACAAATCAGCCCCAGCATTTT. Translated: CASRGTNQPQHF.

This rearrangement joins TRBV7-8 to TRBJ1-1, with 9 bases that match TRBD1. The germline CDR1 and CDR2 sequences are SGHVS and FQNEAQ. The CDR3 has 14 amino acids. J was trimmed by 5 bases and V by 7 bases; bases with no gene match: 8. This chain's CDR3 is CASTLGDRVTEAFF. CDR3 DNA sequence: TGTGCCAGCACCCTGGGGGACAGGGTTACTGAAGCTTTCTTT.

This clone has just one count. The rearrangement uses TRBV5-4 and TRBJ2-7, with a weak D call TRBD2 (6 bases). The V and J ends lost 5 bases and 5 bases respectively, with 17 bases between them. Germline V gives CDR1 SGHNT, CDR2 YYREEE (reference sequence). The CDR3 has 14 amino acids. The CDR3 DNA is TGTGCCAGCAGAGGGGACTTTCTGAGCGACGAGCAGTACTTC. This translates into CASRGDFLSDEQYF.

This clone appeared a few times. This chain joins TRBV30 and TRBJ1-2; 7 nucleotides align to TRBD1. V lost 1 base and J lost 8; bases outside the gene matches: 7. CDR1 GTSNPN and CDR2 SVGIG come from the germline V gene (reference sequence). This CDR3 has 13 amino acids. The CDR3 loop is CAWSATGSRGYTF. The CDR3 coding sequence is TGTGCCTGGAGTGCGACAGGGTCGAGAGGCTACACCTTC.

The table lists this clone with a count of one. This chain connects TRBV6-5 to TRBJ2-2; TRBD2 aligns across 7 bases. V lost 6 bases, J lost 5 bases, and 6 bases stayed unmatched. CDR1 and CDR2 (germline): MNHEY, SVGAGI. This CDR3 spans 14 amino acids. The CDR3 sequence: CASSSRRETGELFF. CDR3 nucleotide sequence: TGTGCCAGCAGCAGTAGGCGGGAGACCGGGGAGCTGTTTTTT.

V and J are TRBV19 and TRBJ2-3, with 7 nucleotides matching TRBD2. The V gene end was trimmed by 5 bases and the J gene end by 10 bases; junction bases not matched to a gene: 12. This CDR3 is 14 amino acids long. The germline CDR1 and CDR2 sequences are LNHDA and SQIVND (reference sequence). Written as DNA, the CDR3 is TGTGCCAGTAGTTCTACCCTCACTAGCGCAGCGCAGTATTTT. This encodes CASSSTLTSAAQYF.